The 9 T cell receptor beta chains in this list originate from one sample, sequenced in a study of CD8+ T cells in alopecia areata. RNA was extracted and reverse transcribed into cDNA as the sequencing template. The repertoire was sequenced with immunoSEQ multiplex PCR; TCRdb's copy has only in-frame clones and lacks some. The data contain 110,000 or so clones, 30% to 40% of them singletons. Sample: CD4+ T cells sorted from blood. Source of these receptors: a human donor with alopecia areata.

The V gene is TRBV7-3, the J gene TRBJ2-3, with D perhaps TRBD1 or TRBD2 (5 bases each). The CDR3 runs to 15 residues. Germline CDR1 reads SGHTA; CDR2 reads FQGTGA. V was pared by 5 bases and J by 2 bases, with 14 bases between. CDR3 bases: TGTGCCAGCAGCCTCGCCGGGACGCCCACAGATACGCAGTATTTT. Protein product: CASSLAGTPTDTQYF.

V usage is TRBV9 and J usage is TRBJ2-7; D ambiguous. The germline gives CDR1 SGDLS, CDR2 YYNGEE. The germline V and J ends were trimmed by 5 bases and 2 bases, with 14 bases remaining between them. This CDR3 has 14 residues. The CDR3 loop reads CASSARLDTYEQYF. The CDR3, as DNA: TGTGCCAGCAGTGCTAGACTGGATACCTACGAGCAGTACTTC.

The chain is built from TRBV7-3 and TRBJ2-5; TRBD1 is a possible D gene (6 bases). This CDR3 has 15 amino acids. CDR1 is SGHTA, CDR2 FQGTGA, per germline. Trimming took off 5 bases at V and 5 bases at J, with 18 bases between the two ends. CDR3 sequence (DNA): TGTGCCAGCAGCCCCGGACAGTTGGGCAGGGAGACCCAGTACTTC. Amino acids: CASSPGQLGRETQYF.

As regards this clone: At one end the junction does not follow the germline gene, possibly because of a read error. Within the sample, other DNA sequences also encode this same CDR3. The CDR3 loop reads CSVQGATNEKLFF. DNA of the CDR3: TGCAGCGTACAGGGGGCAACTAATGAAAAGCTGTTTTTT. This sequence joins TRBV29-1 and TRBJ1-4, with 9 bases aligning to TRBD1. This CDR3 comprises 13 residues. Germline V gene sequence: CDR1 SQVTM, CDR2 ANQGSEA.

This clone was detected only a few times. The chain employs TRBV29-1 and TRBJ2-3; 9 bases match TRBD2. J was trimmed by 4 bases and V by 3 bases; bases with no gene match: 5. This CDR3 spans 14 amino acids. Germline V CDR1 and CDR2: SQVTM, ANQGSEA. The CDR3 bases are TGCAGCGTTGATGAAGCGGGAGGATCAGATACGCAGTATTTT. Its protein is CSVDEAGGSDTQYF.

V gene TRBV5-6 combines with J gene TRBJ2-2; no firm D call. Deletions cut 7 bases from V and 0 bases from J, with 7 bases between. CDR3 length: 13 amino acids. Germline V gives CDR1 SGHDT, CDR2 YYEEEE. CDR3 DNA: TGTGCCAGCTGTGATGCGAACACCGGGGAGCTGTTTTTT. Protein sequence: CASCDANTGELFF.

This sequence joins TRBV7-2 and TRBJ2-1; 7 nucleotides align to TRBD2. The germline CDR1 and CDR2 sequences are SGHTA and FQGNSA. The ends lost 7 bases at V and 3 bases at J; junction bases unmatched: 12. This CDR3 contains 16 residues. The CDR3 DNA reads TGTGCCAGCACCCAAAGAGAGGCTAGCGGCTACAATGAGCAGTTCTTC. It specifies CASTQREASGYNEQFF.

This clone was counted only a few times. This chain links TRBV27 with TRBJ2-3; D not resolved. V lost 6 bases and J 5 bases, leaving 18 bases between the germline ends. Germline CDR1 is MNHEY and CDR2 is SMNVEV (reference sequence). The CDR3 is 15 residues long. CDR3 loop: CASRPFQANVDTQYF. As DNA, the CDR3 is TGTGCCAGCAGGCCCTTTCAGGCCAATGTAGATACGCAGTATTTT.

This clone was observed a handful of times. This CDR3 is CASSQDVSRAEQFF. CDR3 DNA: TGCGCCAGCAGCCAAGACGTCAGCCGGGCTGAGCAGTTCTTC. The V and J genes are TRBV4-3 and TRBJ2-1; D remains unclear. CDR3 size: 14 residues. Germline V gene sequence: CDR1 LGHNA, CDR2 YSLEER. V lost 0 bases, J lost 9 bases, and 12 bases lay in between.